The clone carrying this T cell receptor (beta chain) was observed a few times. The data were taken from a study of naive and memory T cell subsets. An equimolar mix of two oligonucleotides served as the beta constant-region primer for TRBC1 and TRBC2. Via MiXCR, TCRdb re-called the UMI-ligation and nested PCR reads, giving one row per CDR3 protein. The sample holds tens of thousands of distinct CDR3 sequences, approximately 14% seen once. The receptor was derived from a human donor in good health. Sequenced input: central memory CD4+ T cells from blood.

DNA for the CDR3: TGTGCCATCAGTGAGGCACAAGAGACCCAGTACTTC. Translated: CAISEAQETQYF. The genes are TRBV10-3 and TRBJ2-5, with D unresolved. The V gene lost 2 bases and the J gene lost 2 bases, with 3 bases spanning the gap. CDR1 and CDR2 from the germline V gene are ENHRY and SYGVKD. This CDR3 region has 12 residues.